Below are 17 T cell receptor beta chains sequenced from a single sample in a study of shared clonotypes between healthy human individuals. TCRdb's table, derived via immunoSEQ multiplex PCR, lists solely in-frame clones and lacks some. The table includes hundreds of thousands of clones, 70% to 80% detected once. Sample: PBMCs. The origin of the receptors is a woman aged 40 to 49 in good health. Some clones in this sample may be carry-over from other donors' samples.

The gene calls are TRBV7-3 and TRBJ2-1; 10 bases fit TRBD1. This CDR3 has 19 amino acids. CDR1 is SGHTA and CDR2 is FQGTGA in the germline V gene. J was trimmed by 0 bases and V by 5 bases; bases with no gene match: 13. CDR3 region: CASSPPGQGFRSSYNEQFF. The CDR3 region has the DNA TGTGCCAGCAGCCCACCGGGACAGGGGTTTCGGAGCTCCTACAATGAGCAGTTCTTC.

The CDR3 sequence: CASSLSRNTDTQYF. CDR3 sequence (DNA): TGTGCCAGTAGTCTTTCGAGGAACACAGATACGCAGTATTTT. The chain carries TRBV19 and TRBJ2-3; D uncertain. CDR3 length equals 14 residues. V lost 5 bases to trimming and J lost 2 bases, with 11 bases between them. Germline CDR1 and CDR2: LNHDA and SQIVND (reference sequence). Full variable domain (rest looked up from reference TRBV19 and TRBJ2-3): DGGITQSPKYLFRKEGQNVTLSCEQNLNHDAMYWYRQDPGQGLRLIYYSQIVNDFQKGDIAEGYSVSREKKESFPLTVTSAQKNPTAFYLCASSLSRNTDTQYFGPGTRLTVL.

The CDR3 DNA sequence: TGTGCCAGCAGCTTATATAGGACCGGGGAGCTGTTTTTT. This translates into CASSLYRTGELFF. V is TRBV7-3 and J is TRBJ2-2, with D unclear. The length of the CDR3 is 13 residues. Germline lookup yields CDR1 SGHTA and CDR2 FQGTGA. The V end was cut by 2 bases, the J end by 5 bases, with 6 bases between.

The V and J genes are TRBV10-3 and TRBJ2-1, with TRBD2 matching over 10 bases. Germline loops: CDR1 ENHRY, CDR2 SYGVKD. The CDR3 is 16 residues long. V dropped 6 bases and J dropped 6; count of bases not matched to a gene: 11. This CDR3 reads CAISDPSGRASNEQFF. The CDR3 nucleotides read TGTGCCATCAGCGATCCGAGCGGGAGGGCCTCCAATGAGCAGTTCTTC.

This chain connects TRBV5-1 to TRBJ2-1, with D possibly TRBD2 on 5 matching bases. V gave up 0 bases and J gave up 6 bases, with 7 bases separating them. This CDR3 has 13 amino acids. Germline assignment: CDR1 SGHRS and CDR2 YFSETQ. The CDR3 nucleotides are TGCGCCAGCAGCTTGGAAGCGGCCAATGAGCAGTTCTTC. Protein product: CASSLEAANEQFF.

The chain combines TRBV19 with TRBJ2-7; 11 bases align to TRBD1. The junction had 3 bases not matched to a gene; V was cut back by 5 bases and J by 3 bases. The germline gives CDR1 LNHDA, CDR2 SQIVND (reference sequence). The CDR3 has 14 residues. CDR3 protein: CASSRDRGDYEQYF. CDR3 sequence (DNA): TGTGCCAGTAGTCGGGACAGGGGGGACTACGAGCAGTACTTC. Drawing the rest from reference TRBV19 and TRBJ2-7, the complete variable domain is DGGITQSPKYLFRKEGQNVTLSCEQNLNHDAMYWYRQDPGQGLRLIYYSQIVNDFQKGDIAEGYSVSREKKESFPLTVTSAQKNPTAFYLCASSRDRGDYEQYFGPGTRLTVT.

Of note for this clone: A far larger clone is off by one base, so a read error is likely. The chain couples TRBV27 to TRBJ1-5; D gene ambiguous. The ends were cut back, 5 bases at V and 0 bases at J, with 2 bases in the middle. Germline CDR1 is MNHEY and CDR2 is SMNVEV (reference sequence). The CDR3 has 12 residues. In DNA form, the CDR3 reads TGTGCCAGCAGTCCTAGCAATCAGCCCCAGCATTTT. This sequence encodes CASSPSNQPQHF.

V usage is TRBV7-9 and J usage is TRBJ2-1, with D possibly being TRBD2 (5 bases). From germline, CDR1 is SEHNR and CDR2 FQNEAQ (reference sequence). The V gene lost 4 bases and the J gene lost 3 bases, with 16 bases spanning the gap. The CDR3 spans 16 residues. The chain's CDR3 is CASSSSEGNVYNEQFF. The CDR3 DNA reads TGTGCCAGCAGCTCCAGCGAGGGTAACGTCTACAATGAGCAGTTCTTC.

The V and J genes are TRBV28 and TRBJ2-1, with TRBD2 identical over 12 bases. Unmatched junction bases numbered 3, after V lost 6 bases and J lost 6 bases. The germline gives CDR1 MDHEN, CDR2 SYDVKM. The CDR3 has 14 residues. The CDR3 protein is CASSQTSGSNEQFF. The CDR3 region has the DNA TGTGCCAGCAGCCAGACTAGCGGGAGCAATGAGCAGTTCTTC. Full variable domain (outside the CDR3, taken from reference TRBV28 and TRBJ2-1): DVKVTQSSRYLVKRTGEKVFLECVQDMDHENMFWYRQDPGLGLRLIYFSYDVKMKEKGDIPEGYSVSREKKERFSLILESASTNQTSMYLCASSQTSGSNEQFFGPGTRLTVL.

Note on this clone: A read error is the likely source, as a far larger clone sits one nucleotide away. The same CDR3 is also encoded by other DNA sequences in this sample. The CDR3 DNA sequence: TGTGCTAGCAGTCCATCTAGCGGACGCTCCTACGAGCAGTACTTC. Protein: CASSPSSGRSYEQYF. The chain uses TRBV6-5 and TRBJ2-7, with 7 bases aligning to TRBD2. The CDR3 runs to 15 residues. Germline V CDR1 and CDR2: MNHEY, SVGAGI.

In its sample, this clone was seen once. The genes are TRBV29-1 and TRBJ1-4, with 7 bases identical to TRBD1. In germline, CDR1 is SQVTM, CDR2 ANQGSEA. This CDR3 spans 12 amino acids. J was trimmed by 10 bases and V by 4 bases; bases with no gene match: 6. The DNA of the CDR3 is TGCAGCGTTGTAGACAGGGACGGAAAACTGTTTTTT. Translation: CSVVDRDGKLFF.

The sample holds many counts of this clone. The CDR3 nucleotides read TGTGCCAGCAGCTGGACAGGGAACACTGAAGCTTTCTTT. It codes for CASSWTGNTEAFF. The chain has TRBV7-8 and TRBJ1-1; 7 bases align to TRBD1. After removal of 4 bases from V and 1 base from J, the junction contained 0 bases not matched to a gene. Per germline, CDR1 SGHVS and CDR2 FQNEAQ. The CDR3 contains 13 residues.

The genes are TRBV29-1 and TRBJ2-5; a weak D match, TRBD1 (6 bases). This CDR3 spans 12 amino acids. Trimming shortened V by 4 bases and J by 2 bases, and 8 bases separated the two germline ends. Germline loops: CDR1 SQVTM, CDR2 ANQGSEA. CDR3 DNA sequence: TGCAGCGTTGGGGACATTCAAGAGACCCAGTACTTC. Translating it yields CSVGDIQETQYF.

This clone came up a few times. The rearrangement joins TRBV6-4 to TRBJ2-1, with TRBD2 identical over 10 bases. Germline CDR1 reads MRHNA; CDR2 reads SNTAGT. The CDR3 sequence is 15 residues long. Trimming took 4 bases from V and 2 from J; bases not matched to a gene: 2. This CDR3 is CASSAAGGAYNEQFF. The CDR3 DNA reads TGTGCCAGCAGTGCAGCGGGAGGGGCCTACAATGAGCAGTTCTTC.

V usage is TRBV5-1 and J usage is TRBJ1-4; maybe TRBD1 (5 bases). CDR3 length: 16 amino acids. V was shortened by 0 bases and J by 4 bases, with 13 bases between the two germline ends. Germline V gene sequence: CDR1 SGHRS, CDR2 YFSETQ. The CDR3 DNA sequence: TGCGCCAGCAGCTTGGTACGAGGGGAAGGTAATGAAAAACTGTTTTTT. This encodes CASSLVRGEGNEKLFF. Full variable domain (outside the CDR3, taken from reference TRBV5-1 and TRBJ1-4): KAGVTQTPRYLIKTRGQQVTLSCSPISGHRSVSWYQQTPGQGLQFLFEYFSETQRNKGNFPGRFSGRQFSNSRSEMNVSTLELGDSALYLCASSLVRGEGNEKLFFGSGTQLSVL.

This chain uses TRBV2 with TRBJ2-7, with D maybe TRBD2 (6 bases). The CDR3 contains 14 residues. CDR1 is SNHLY, CDR2 FYNNEI, per germline. The germline V and J ends were trimmed by 7 bases and 7 bases, with 20 bases remaining between them. The CDR3 nucleotides read TGTGCCAGCAAGGGAAACAGGAGGGGACGGGAGCAGTACTTC. Translated, it gives CASKGNRRGREQYF.

The rearrangement joins TRBV5-4 to TRBJ2-2; 9 bases align to TRBD2. Germline lookup yields CDR1 SGHNT and CDR2 YYREEE (reference sequence). The CDR3 totals 15 residues. Trimming took 4 bases from V and 3 from J; bases not matched to a gene: 4. The CDR3 DNA is TGTGCCAGCAGCAGGGGGACTAGCTACACCGGGGAGCTGTTTTTT. Its protein is CASSRGTSYTGELFF.